These 15 T cell receptor beta chains originate from one sample sequenced in a study of CD8 T cells in ankylosing spondylitis. MiXCR, run by TCRdb on the 5' RACE reads, gives a single entry per CDR3 protein. This table holds 85,000 to 100,000 distinct CDR3 sequences, about 8.8% found once. The specimen sequenced was blood, either unsorted or a sorted T cell fraction (not recorded which). The receptors derive from a male donor with ankylosing spondylitis or in good health (not recorded which).

This clonotype was seen more than once but under ten times. The chain carries TRBV19 and TRBJ2-3; the D is unclear. With 5 bases removed from V and 4 bases from J, the gap between germline ends came to 1 base. There are 10 residues in the CDR3. The germline V gene encodes CDR1 LNHDA and CDR2 SQIVND (reference sequence). The CDR3 loop reads CASSADTQYF. The CDR3 coding sequence is TGTGCCAGTAGTGCAGATACGCAGTATTTT.

V usage is TRBV19 and J usage is TRBJ1-6; tentative D call: TRBD1 (6 bases). Germline CDR1 LNHDA, CDR2 SQIVND (reference sequence). Trimming removed 3 bases at V and 5 bases at J, with 11 bases between. The CDR3 contains 15 residues. DNA of the CDR3: TGTGCCAGTAGTATCGGGGGGGCGAATAATTCACCCCTCCACTTT. It codes for CASSIGGANNSPLHF. The entire variable domain, with the rest obtained from reference TRBV19 and TRBJ1-6, is as follows: DGGITQSPKYLFRKEGQNVTLSCEQNLNHDAMYWYRQDPGQGLRLIYYSQIVNDFQKGDIAEGYSVSREKKESFPLTVTSAQKNPTAFYLCASSIGGANNSPLHFGNGTRLTVT.

This clonotype was detected many times. The chain uses TRBV5-1 and TRBJ2-3; D perhaps matches TRBD1 (6 bases). The CDR3 runs 13 residues. CDR1 SGHRS and CDR2 YFSETQ come from the germline V gene. V dropped 4 bases and J dropped 2 bases, with 8 bases sitting between them. CDR3 in amino acids: CASSDRITDTQYF. The CDR3 nucleotides read TGCGCCAGCAGCGACAGGATCACAGATACGCAGTATTTT.

This clonotype was found many times. This chain links TRBV19 with TRBJ1-2; D is uncertain. CDR3 size: 14 residues. CDR1 and CDR2 (germline): LNHDA, SQIVND (reference sequence). The germline V and J ends were trimmed by 6 bases and 7 bases, with 18 bases remaining between them. CDR3 DNA sequence: TGTGCCAGTAGCCCCGGACCCTCAAGGAGTGGCTACACCTTC. It translates to CASSPGPSRSGYTF.

This clonotype was counted at least ten times. The chain employs TRBV5-1 and TRBJ2-2, with D possibly matching TRBD2 (6 bases). CDR3 length: 14 amino acids. Germline CDR1 SGHRS, CDR2 YFSETQ. The germline V and J ends were trimmed by 4 bases and 0 bases, with 7 bases remaining between them. CDR3 nucleotide sequence: TGCGCCAGCAGCCCGGGGGCGAACACCGGGGAGCTGTTTTTT. Translation gives CASSPGANTGELFF.

This clonotype has a count of ten or more. The V gene is TRBV5-1, the J gene TRBJ1-2; 7 nucleotides align to TRBD1. Germline V gene sequence: CDR1 SGHRS, CDR2 YFSETQ. After removal of 0 bases from V and 4 bases from J, the junction contained 12 bases not matched to a gene. The CDR3 sequence is 17 residues long. CDR3 nucleotides: TGCGCCAGCAGCTTGGATGTGACAGGGTTCGGGGGCTATGGCTACACCTTC. Translation gives CASSLDVTGFGGYGYTF.

This clonotype has a count of ten or more. CDR3 nucleotide sequence: TGTGCCAGCAGCTTAGTTCAACATCAGCCCCAGCATTTT. Residues: CASSLVQHQPQHF. The V call is TRBV7-2, the J call TRBJ1-5; no reliable D call. CDR3 length equals 13 residues. Looked up from germline, CDR1 is SGHTA and CDR2 is FQGNSA. Trimming left V 1 base short and J 5 bases short, with 6 bases between.

This clonotype occurred many times. This chain joins TRBV5-1 and TRBJ2-3; the D is unclear. CDR3 length: 12 residues. Germline assignment: CDR1 SGHRS and CDR2 YFSETQ. Trimming left V 2 bases short and J 4 bases short, with 5 bases between. In DNA form, the CDR3 reads TGCGCCAGCAGCTTTGGGGCAGATACGCAGTATTTT. This encodes CASSFGADTQYF. Supplemented by reference TRBV5-1 and TRBJ2-3, the full variable domain reads KAGVTQTPRYLIKTRGQQVTLSCSPISGHRSVSWYQQTPGQGLQFLFEYFSETQRNKGNFPGRFSGRQFSNSRSEMNVSTLELGDSALYLCASSFGADTQYFGPGTRLTVL.

As regards this clonotype: This may stem from a read error, because a much larger clone lies one nucleotide away. The CDR3 nucleotides are TGTGCCCGCCTGGGGAGCGGGGGGACGAACGATGAGCAGTTCTTC. It is translated as CARLGSGGTNDEQFF. V is TRBV2 and J is TRBJ2-1; 9 nucleotides agree with TRBD2. Per germline, CDR1 SNHLY and CDR2 FYNNEI. This CDR3 comprises 15 residues. Losses at the gene ends were 11 bases for V and 8 bases for J; bases not matched to a gene: 16.

There are many counts of this clonotype. CDR3: CATARGGLEGAPQYF. The CDR3 coding sequence is TGTGCCACCGCCAGGGGCGGACTAGAGGGGGCTCCGCAGTATTTT. The chain recombines TRBV24-1 with TRBJ2-3, with D perhaps TRBD1 or TRBD2 (7 bases each). V was pared by 9 bases and J by 10 bases, with 25 bases between. Germline values: CDR1 KGHDR, CDR2 SFDVKD. The CDR3 extends over 15 amino acids.

This clonotype was recorded at least ten times. The chain couples TRBV11-2 to TRBJ2-3, with 13 bases lining up with TRBD2. Germline CDR1 and CDR2: SGHAT and FQNNGV. This CDR3 spans 17 amino acids. V lost 3 bases to trimming and J lost 2 bases; unmatched junction nucleotides: 5. The CDR3 region is CASSFGLAGDDTDTQYF. In DNA, the CDR3 is TGTGCCAGCAGCTTCGGACTAGCGGGGGATGACACAGATACGCAGTATTTT.

This clonotype was observed at least ten times. The chain is built from TRBV11-1 and TRBJ2-1; TRBD1 matches at 10 bases. The germline CDR1 and CDR2 sequences are SGHAT and FQDESV (reference sequence). The CDR3 has 16 residues. V gave up 0 bases and J gave up 9 bases; unmatched junction bases: 8. CDR3 in DNA: TGTGCCAGCAGCTTAGCGAGGGGGACAGGGGACCGTGAGCAGTTCTTC. Protein sequence: CASSLARGTGDREQFF.

The J gene is TRBJ2-1, the V gene TRBV14; 11 nucleotides match TRBD2. This CDR3 comprises 19 residues. J gave up 7 bases and V 4 bases, and 18 bases lay outside the gene matches. Per the germline V gene, CDR1 is SGHDN and CDR2 is FVKESK. The CDR3 here is CASSLTGQGGASGGNEQFF. The CDR3, as DNA: TGTGCCAGCAGCCTTACGGGACAGGGAGGAGCTAGCGGGGGGAATGAGCAGTTCTTC.

With respect to this clonotype: Just one base apart from a much larger clone, this may be a read error. The chain uses TRBV30 and TRBJ1-1; no clear D. CDR1 is GTSNPN and CDR2 is SVGIG in the germline V gene (reference sequence). Trimming took off 3 bases at V and 1 base at J, with 6 bases between the two ends. There are 12 residues in the CDR3. CDR3 in amino acids: CAWSGRNTEAFF. The CDR3 DNA reads as TGTGCCTGGAGCGGGCGGAACACTGAAGCTTTCTTT.

This clonotype was counted ten times or more. The gene calls are TRBV5-1 and TRBJ2-1, with D perhaps TRBD2 (5 bases). V dropped 4 bases and J dropped 6 bases, with 11 bases sitting between them. The germline gives CDR1 SGHRS, CDR2 YFSETQ. The CDR3 is 13 amino acids. For the CDR3, the DNA is TGCGCCAGCAGCCGGGGAGCTCTCAATGAGCAGTTCTTC. This sequence encodes CASSRGALNEQFF.